The 9 T cell receptor beta chains presented below share a single source sample, sequenced in a study of blood T cells in healthy people across ages (dated by TCRdb to about 2015). The method behind the library was 5' RACE. The listed sequencing device is Illumina HiSeq 2500. A second 7 to 11 cycle PCR used a sample-barcoded 5' primer and a J-beta primer mix. TCRdb reanalyzed the raw reads on its own, using fastp at Q25 for trimming and MiXCR for clone calling, and kept in-frame beta chains. Each CDR3 protein gets just one entry, which takes the most common genes and DNA from the rows behind it. This sample comprises about 900,000 distinct CDR3 sequences, under 80% of them detected only once. Roughly 26% of the sample is held by the ten biggest clonotypes. The source material was blood. The receptors stem from a young man in good health.

This clonotype occurred a few times. The chain employs TRBV9 and TRBJ1-6; TRBD1 might be the D (5 bases). The CDR3 consists of 15 residues. CDR1 and CDR2 (germline): SGDLS, YYNGEE. V shed 0 bases and J shed 7 bases, with 11 bases lying between them. The CDR3 DNA is TGTGCCAGCAGCGTAGAAGGGACGGGCAATTCACCCCTCCACTTT. Translating it yields CASSVEGTGNSPLHF.

The CDR3 DNA sequence: TGTGCCAGCGGCAACCCCTTTTACACCGGGACCCTCGGCGGGAATGAGCAGTTCTTC. Its protein is CASGNPFYTGTLGGNEQFF. The chain has TRBV28 and TRBJ2-1; tentatively, D is TRBD1 or TRBD2 (5 bases each). The length of the CDR3 is 19 residues. Trimming stripped 8 bases from V and 7 bases from J, with 33 bases between. Germline CDR1 and CDR2: MDHEN and SYDVKM. The whole variable domain, remainder taken from reference TRBV28 and TRBJ2-1, is DVKVTQSSRYLVKRTGEKVFLECVQDMDHENMFWYRQDPGLGLRLIYFSYDVKMKEKGDIPEGYSVSREKKERFSLILESASTNQTSMYLCASGNPFYTGTLGGNEQFFGPGTRLTVL.

This rearrangement joins TRBV30 to TRBJ1-2; D is perhaps TRBD1 (6 bases). This CDR3 has 11 residues. The ends were cut back, 2 bases at V and 8 bases at J, with 9 bases in the middle. The germline V gene encodes CDR1 GTSNPN and CDR2 SVGIG (reference sequence). CDR3 region: CAWSKQGGYTF. The DNA of the CDR3 is TGTGCCTGGAGTAAACAGGGAGGCTACACCTTC.

The rearrangement joins TRBV20-1 to TRBJ1-6; possibly TRBD1 for D (6 bases). The germline V and J ends were trimmed by 6 bases and 7 bases, with 16 bases remaining between them. CDR1 is DFQATT and CDR2 is SNEGSKA in the germline V gene (reference sequence). The CDR3 covers 14 residues. CDR3 nucleotides: TGCAGTGCAGAAGAAACAGGGAGGAATTCACCCCTCCACTTT. It encodes CSAEETGRNSPLHF.

The V call is TRBV4-3, the J call TRBJ2-3; 10 bases match TRBD2. Germline-derived CDR1 and CDR2 are LGHNA and YSLEER. The junction had 8 bases not matched to a gene; V was cut back by 3 bases and J by 2 bases. This CDR3 comprises 17 residues. CDR3 nucleotide sequence: TGCGCCAGCAGCCAGGAAACTAGCGGGGAGTACACAGATACGCAGTATTTT. Translating it yields CASSQETSGEYTDTQYF.

The chain employs TRBV7-2 and TRBJ2-1, with D unresolved. The end of the DNA fits TRBJ2-7 better, so the J call may be wrong. The V gene's germline CDR1 is SGHTA and CDR2 FQGNSA. CDR3 length equals 13 residues. This chain's CDR3 is CASSVDNYNEQYF. The CDR3 DNA follows: TGTGCCAGCAGCGTAGACAACTACAATGAGCAGTACTTC.

For this clonotype: Possible read error: a much larger clone is one base away. V is TRBV11-2 and J is TRBJ2-7; possible D gene TRBD2, 5 bases. V shed 8 bases and J shed 0 bases, with 8 bases lying between them. The germline CDR1 and CDR2 sequences are SGHAT and FQNNGV. The CDR3 runs to 12 residues. The DNA of the CDR3 is TGTGCCAGCGCAGGACTCTCCTACGAGCAGTACTTC. Translation gives CASAGLSYEQYF. The variable domain in full, with the rest retrieved from reference TRBV11-2 and TRBJ2-7, is EAGVAQSPRYKIIEKRQSVAFWCNPISGHATLYWYQQILGQGPKLLIQFQNNGVVDDSQLPKDRFSAERLKGVDSTLKIQPAKLEDSAVYLCASAGLSYEQYFGPGTRLTVT.

On this clonotype: One end of the junction varies from germline; a read error may be responsible. V gene TRBV13 combines with J gene TRBJ2-7; D uncertain. The CDR3 loop spans 13 amino acids. Germline CDR1 is PRHDT and CDR2 is FYEKMQ (reference sequence). CDR3 nucleotide sequence: TGTGCCAGCAGCTGGAGTATCTCCTGCGAGCAGTACTTC. The encoded protein is CASSWSISCEQYF.

This chain joins TRBV7-3 and TRBJ1-6; 7 bases map to TRBD1. Trimming cost V 6 bases and J 5 bases; bases outside gene matches: 4. CDR3 size: 14 residues. In germline, CDR1 is SGHTA, CDR2 FQGTGA. The CDR3, as DNA: TGTGCCAGCAGTACCCAGGGGGATAATTCACCCCTCCACTTT. It codes for CASSTQGDNSPLHF.